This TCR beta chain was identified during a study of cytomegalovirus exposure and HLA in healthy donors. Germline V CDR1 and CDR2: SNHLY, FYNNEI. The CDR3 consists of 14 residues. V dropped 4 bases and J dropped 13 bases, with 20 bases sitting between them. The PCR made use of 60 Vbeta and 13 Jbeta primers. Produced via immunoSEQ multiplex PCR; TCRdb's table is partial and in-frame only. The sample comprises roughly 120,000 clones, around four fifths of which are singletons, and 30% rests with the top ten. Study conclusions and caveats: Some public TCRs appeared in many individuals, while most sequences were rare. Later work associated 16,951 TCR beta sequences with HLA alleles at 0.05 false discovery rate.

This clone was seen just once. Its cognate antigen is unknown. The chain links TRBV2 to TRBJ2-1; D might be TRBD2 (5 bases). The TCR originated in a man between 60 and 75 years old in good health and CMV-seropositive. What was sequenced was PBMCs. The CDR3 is CASSVKQLLVDQFF. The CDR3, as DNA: TGTGCCAGCAGTGTAAAACAACTACTAGTGGACCAGTTCTTC. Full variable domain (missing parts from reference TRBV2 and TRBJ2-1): EPEVTQTPSHQVTQMGQEVILRCVPISNHLYFYWYRQILGQKVEFLVSFYNNEISEKSEIFDDQFSVERPDGSNFTLKIRSTKLEDSAMYFCASSVKQLLVDQFFGPGTRLTVL.